This TCR beta chain is from a study of cytomegalovirus exposure and HLA in healthy donors. Trimming cost V 2 bases and J 1 base, with 8 bases left between them. From germline, CDR1 is MNHEY and CDR2 SVGAGI. This CDR3 has 15 residues. Primers included in the PCR were 60 Vbeta and 13 Jbeta primers. The assay was immunoSEQ multiplex PCR, and TCRdb's table has in-frame clones only and misses some. The sample contains 120,000 to 150,000 clones, roughly 80% of which appear only once. This clonotype was sampled from a woman aged 40-49 years in good health and CMV-seropositive. This chain links TRBV6-5 with TRBJ1-4; D unresolved. The sample comprised PBMCs. As DNA, the CDR3 is TGTGCCAGCAGTTACGCGGGAAAAACTAATGAAAAACTGTTTTTT. Translation: CASSYAGKTNEKLFF.